The 2 T cell receptor beta chains reported below all come from one sample, sequenced in a study of Graves' ophthalmopathy and Graves' hyperthyroidism. TCR beta CDR3 regions were amplified from RNA transcripts. Second-round multiplex PCR came after a first-round RT-PCR that employed HTBI primers. MiXCR was run by TCRdb on the multiplex PCR reads, yielding one entry per CDR3 protein. Found here are roughly 500,000 distinct CDR3 sequences, over 13% of them singletons; the top ten hold approximately 9.8%. The sequenced sample was blood. Receptors were obtained from a woman aged 30 to 39 with Graves' ophthalmopathy.

This clonotype was picked up many times. This sequence joins TRBV6-1 and TRBJ2-2; TRBD2 matches 8 bases. Germline lookup yields CDR1 MNHNS and CDR2 SASEGT. Trimming removed 4 bases from V and 1 base from J; junction bases left unmatched: 2. The CDR3 runs to 15 residues. The CDR3 loop reads CASSGSGVNTGELFF. The CDR3 region has the DNA TGTGCCAGCAGTGGTAGCGGGGTGAACACCGGGGAGCTGTTTTTT.

This clonotype was picked up many times. This chain uses TRBV6-1 with TRBJ1-2; D possibly corresponds to TRBD1 (5 bases). This CDR3 has 14 amino acids. The germline V and J ends were trimmed by 6 bases and 4 bases, with 15 bases remaining between them. CDR1 and CDR2 (germline): MNHNS, SASEGT. The CDR3 loop is CASRSPGTAYGYTF. CDR3 in DNA: TGTGCCAGCAGGTCCCCTGGGACGGCCTATGGCTACACCTTC.